This is a list of T cell receptor beta chains from one sample in a study of T cell repertoires in cytomegalovirus infection. TCRdb processed the reads anew with MiXCR; each CDR3 protein has one entry. Here the sample spans 450,000 to 550,000 distinct CDR3 sequences, approximately 16% being singletons. The source material was CD8+ T cells from PBMCs. Receptors originate from a human donor in good health (CMV status not recorded). Some clones in this sample may be carry-over from other donors' samples. The CDR3 runs from the conserved cysteine through the conserved F or W. Fields, in order: V gene, J gene, CDR3 protein.

v_gene: TRBV6-2/TRBV6-3; j_gene: TRBJ2-5; CDR3aa: CASSYSPTSGQETQYF
v_gene: TRBV6-6; j_gene: TRBJ1-2; CDR3aa: CASSYVRDRGNGYTF
v_gene: TRBV7-3; j_gene: TRBJ1-4; CDR3aa: CASSRQGGAGEKLFF
v_gene: TRBV10-2; j_gene: TRBJ1-1; CDR3aa: CASSEPGQGNTEAFF
v_gene: TRBV11-2; j_gene: TRBJ2-1; CDR3aa: CASSLDGRDEQFF
v_gene: TRBV15; j_gene: TRBJ2-1; CDR3aa: CATSYGSGSNEQFF
v_gene: TRBV20-1; j_gene: TRBJ1-5; CDR3aa: CSARDSYSRNQPQHF
v_gene: TRBV27; j_gene: TRBJ2-2; CDR3aa: CASSLVRLAGELFF
v_gene: TRBV27; j_gene: TRBJ2-2; CDR3aa: CASSLSSGLATTGELFF
v_gene: TRBV25-1; j_gene: TRBJ1-2; CDR3aa: CASSSRDSVFVYTF
v_gene: TRBV7-8; j_gene: TRBJ2-7; CDR3aa: CASSFLGQGDYEQYF
v_gene: TRBV19; j_gene: TRBJ2-3; CDR3aa: CASNSYRGADTQYF
v_gene: TRBV27; j_gene: TRBJ2-3; CDR3aa: CASSFGPARYF
v_gene: TRBV18; j_gene: TRBJ2-3; CDR3aa: CASSPPRGTDTQYF
v_gene: TRBV10-3; j_gene: TRBJ2-7; CDR3aa: CAITPEVSTYEQYF
v_gene: TRBV6-6; j_gene: TRBJ1-5; CDR3aa: CASRLEDLSNQPQHF
v_gene: TRBV4-1; j_gene: TRBJ2-3; CDR3aa: CASSQVSSSGRRGITDTQYF
v_gene: TRBV6-1; j_gene: TRBJ2-7; CDR3aa: CASSEDRGTYEQYF
v_gene: TRBV5-4; j_gene: TRBJ2-5; CDR3aa: CASSLALVNPGGTQYF
v_gene: TRBV15; j_gene: TRBJ1-3; CDR3aa: CATSRDRGAGNTIYF
v_gene: TRBV12-3/TRBV12-4; j_gene: TRBJ1-5; CDR3aa: CASRARGSNQPQHF
v_gene: TRBV7-8; j_gene: TRBJ1-1; CDR3aa: CASSQTQAGTTEAFF
v_gene: TRBV7-2; j_gene: TRBJ1-3; CDR3aa: CASSSSSASGNTIYF
v_gene: TRBV2; j_gene: TRBJ2-5; CDR3aa: CATQTSQRGVTSGETQYF
v_gene: TRBV14; j_gene: TRBJ1-1; CDR3aa: CASSQGFGDFSNTEAFF
v_gene: TRBV7-2; j_gene: TRBJ1-2; CDR3aa: CASSRNDRRSNYGYTF
v_gene: TRBV6-1; j_gene: TRBJ2-2; CDR3aa: CASSDRHRDHRYTGELFF
v_gene: TRBV28; j_gene: TRBJ1-5; CDR3aa: CASSLGRLNQPHHF
v_gene: TRBV11-2; j_gene: TRBJ1-1; CDR3aa: CASSPPGRLNTEAFF
v_gene: TRBV2; j_gene: TRBJ2-5; CDR3aa: CASSEELAGEETQYF
v_gene: TRBV20-1; j_gene: TRBJ2-3; CDR3aa: CSAREAGKEDTQYF
v_gene: TRBV5-1; j_gene: TRBJ2-1; CDR3aa: CASSSALSNEQFF
v_gene: TRBV7-6; j_gene: TRBJ2-7; CDR3aa: CASGEGYEQYF
v_gene: TRBV7-4; j_gene: TRBJ2-2; CDR3aa: CASSSPLATGVLFF
v_gene: TRBV7-9; j_gene: TRBJ1-4; CDR3aa: CASRPLDRVEKLFF
v_gene: TRBV10-3; j_gene: TRBJ2-6; CDR3aa: CATEGYLSGANVLTF
v_gene: TRBV4-1; j_gene: TRBJ1-1; CDR3aa: CASSQQGQGANLNTEAFF
v_gene: TRBV27; j_gene: TRBJ1-2; CDR3aa: CASSLSRDKTNYGYTF
v_gene: TRBV28; j_gene: TRBJ2-1; CDR3aa: CASSSTGDEQFF
v_gene: TRBV10-2; j_gene: TRBJ2-3; CDR3aa: CASTRGGAGTDTQYF
v_gene: TRBV5-6; j_gene: TRBJ2-2; CDR3aa: CASSLGRERNGELFF
v_gene: TRBV9; j_gene: TRBJ1-2; CDR3aa: CASSVTGTGRNGYTF
v_gene: TRBV28; j_gene: TRBJ1-5; CDR3aa: CASSLVSSNQPQHF
v_gene: TRBV6-6; j_gene: TRBJ2-1; CDR3aa: CASSAVYEQFF
v_gene: TRBV28; j_gene: TRBJ2-1; CDR3aa: CASSLQGSSNEQFF
v_gene: TRBV27; j_gene: TRBJ2-3; CDR3aa: CASLGRIDGDTQYF
v_gene: TRBV20-1; j_gene: TRBJ1-5; CDR3aa: CSARTGQRDNQPQHF
v_gene: TRBV15; j_gene: TRBJ2-5; CDR3aa: CATSSHTGSRETQYF
v_gene: TRBV28; j_gene: TRBJ2-1; CDR3aa: CASSSDRDRGPIGQFF